This T cell receptor (beta chain) was profiled in a study of blood T cell repertoires in COVID-19. Whole-study context: The United States, Italy and Spain were the sources of the acute and convalescent COVID-19 samples.

TCRdb's table, derived via immunoSEQ multiplex PCR, lists solely in-frame clones and lacks some. The data show about 160,000 clones, 90% to 95% seen once. V dropped 5 bases and J dropped 4; count of bases not matched to a gene: 7. Germline V gene data show CDR1 as SGHNT and CDR2 as YYREEE (reference sequence). This CDR3 is 15 amino acids long. The chain is built from TRBV5-4 and TRBJ1-2; 11 bases fit TRBD1. This clonotype was obtained from a woman between 45 and 60 years old with acute or convalescent COVID-19. Specimen: peripheral blood. Written as DNA, the CDR3 is TGTGCCAGCAGGCGGACAGGGGGCGATAGCTATGGCTACACCTTC. This sequence encodes CASRRTGGDSYGYTF.